One and the same sample provided the 32 T cell receptor beta chains below, sequenced in a study of blood T cell repertoires in COVID-19. Here immunoSEQ multiplex PCR was the method, and the copy in TCRdb shows in-frame clones only, minus some. The table includes fewer than 300,000 clones, 65% to 85% detected once. The sequenced material came from peripheral blood. These receptors came from a human donor with COVID-19, enrolled during active disease. The donor label of this sample is uncertain.

V is TRBV10-1 and J is TRBJ1-6; tentative D call: TRBD1 (5 bases). Germline lookup yields CDR1 WNHNN and CDR2 SYGVQD (reference sequence). The CDR3 runs to 14 residues. Trimming pared 3 bases from V and 9 bases from J, leaving 12 bases between. The CDR3 DNA reads as TGCGCCAGCAGTGATGGGGGGAGTAGTTCACCCCTCCACTTT. This codes for CASSDGGSSSPLHF.

This rearrangement joins TRBV10-3 to TRBJ1-2; 8 nucleotides line up with TRBD1. The germline V gene has CDR1 ENHRY and CDR2 SYGVKD. Trimming cost V 6 bases and J 6 bases; bases outside gene matches: 6. The CDR3 totals 13 residues. CDR3 sequence: CAIREDRVDGYTF. The CDR3 DNA reads as TGTGCCATCAGGGAGGACAGGGTAGATGGCTACACCTTC.

This clone has a single count. This CDR3 is also generated by other DNA sequences in the sample. The chain recombines TRBV11-2 with TRBJ2-1; D gene unclear. Germline loops: CDR1 SGHAT, CDR2 FQNNGV. The V gene lost 5 bases and the J gene lost 5 bases, with 4 bases spanning the gap. The CDR3 contains 11 residues. The CDR3 DNA follows: TGTGCCAGCAGCCTTAACAATGAGCAGTTCTTC. Translation: CASSLNNEQFF.

Comments on this clone: This specimen includes other DNA sequences encoding the same CDR3. This sequence joins TRBV19 and TRBJ2-2; 7 nucleotides agree with TRBD2. CDR1 and CDR2 (germline): LNHDA, SQIVND (reference sequence). The CDR3 is made up of 15 amino acids. Germline trimming cut 3 bases from V and 2 bases from J; bases unmatched to any gene: 3. CDR3: CASSISSGNTGELFF. The CDR3 DNA sequence: TGTGCCAGTAGTATTTCTAGCGGCAACACCGGGGAGCTGTTTTTT. Using reference TRBV19 and TRBJ2-2 for the parts outside the CDR3, the full variable domain is DGGITQSPKYLFRKEGQNVTLSCEQNLNHDAMYWYRQDPGQGLRLIYYSQIVNDFQKGDIAEGYSVSREKKESFPLTVTSAQKNPTAFYLCASSISSGNTGELFFGEGSRLTVL.

The rearrangement uses TRBV6-1 and TRBJ2-7; 9 nucleotides match TRBD1. Trimming removed 4 bases from V and 6 bases from J; junction bases left unmatched: 13. This CDR3 has 16 amino acids. Germline lookup yields CDR1 MNHNS and CDR2 SASEGT. This CDR3 reads CASSGNPRDRVGEQYF. The CDR3, as DNA: TGTGCCAGCAGTGGAAACCCCCGGGACAGGGTGGGCGAGCAGTACTTC.

Remarks on this clone: Other DNA sequences in this specimen translate into the identical CDR3. V and J are TRBV18 and TRBJ1-5; 8 nucleotides align to TRBD1. Germline values: CDR1 KGHSH, CDR2 LQKENI. This CDR3 has 15 residues. V shed 3 bases, J shed 2 bases, and the junction held 3 bases outside the gene matches. Written as DNA, the CDR3 is TGTGCCAGCTCACCCCGGGGACAGGGCAATCAGCCCCAGCATTTT. Amino acids: CASSPRGQGNQPQHF.

The chain carries TRBV7-2 and TRBJ1-1, with D maybe TRBD1 (5 bases). V was shortened by 0 bases and J by 7 bases, with 15 bases between the two germline ends. CDR1 SGHTA and CDR2 FQGNSA come from the germline V gene. The CDR3 totals 15 residues. CDR3 bases: TGTGCCAGCAGCTTAGCTTCGGGTGAAAGGGGTGAAGCTTTCTTT. This gives the protein CASSLASGERGEAFF.

The chain joins TRBV28 to TRBJ2-2, with TRBD1 identical over 12 bases. V shed 4 bases and J 7 bases; nucleotides not matched to a gene: 10. The length of the CDR3 is 17 residues. Germline CDR1 MDHEN, CDR2 SYDVKM. The CDR3 bases are TGTGCCAGCAGTTCCCCAGTGGGACAGGGGGCGGTCGGGGAGCTGTTTTTT. Its translation: CASSSPVGQGAVGELFF.

This clone appeared once. The chain recombines TRBV5-1 with TRBJ2-1; 11 bases align to TRBD1. The CDR3 extends over 17 amino acids. Unmatched junction bases numbered 11, after V lost 4 bases and J lost 5 bases. CDR1 and CDR2 from the germline V gene are SGHRS and YFSETQ. In DNA, the CDR3 is TGCGCCAGCAGCCCAACCCTGGACAGGGGGCTCGACAATGAGCAGTTCTTC. Protein: CASSPTLDRGLDNEQFF.

This clone showed up just a few times. The chain uses TRBV9 and TRBJ1-1; 8 nucleotides agree with TRBD1. Per germline, CDR1 SGDLS and CDR2 YYNGEE. There are 15 residues in the CDR3. With 5 bases clipped from V and 5 bases from J, the junction kept 11 bases outside the gene matches. The CDR3 spells CASRLSGTGETEAFF. CDR3 nucleotide sequence: TGTGCCAGCAGGTTGAGTGGGACAGGAGAAACTGAAGCTTTCTTT.

This chain joins TRBV24-1 and TRBJ2-3, with D possibly being TRBD2 (6 bases). Germline V CDR1 and CDR2: KGHDR, SFDVKD. The CDR3 covers 14 residues. V gave up 5 bases and J gave up 0 bases, with 8 bases separating them. The CDR3 DNA sequence: TGTGCCACCAGTGCGGGGGTGAGCACAGATACGCAGTATTTT. Protein sequence: CATSAGVSTDTQYF.

J is TRBJ2-3 and V is TRBV28; 12 nucleotides agree with TRBD2. The junction had 8 bases not matched to a gene; V was cut back by 4 bases and J by 0 bases. Germline assignment: CDR1 MDHEN and CDR2 SYDVKM. The CDR3 is 18 amino acids. The CDR3 protein is CASSSLTSGSASTDTQYF. The CDR3 bases are TGTGCCAGCAGTTCCCTGACTAGCGGGAGTGCAAGCACAGATACGCAGTATTTT.

This chain connects TRBV9 to TRBJ2-1, with a tentative D call TRBD1 (6 bases). The CDR3 spans 16 residues. V was clipped by 5 bases and J by 8 bases, with 23 bases between them. Germline-derived CDR1 and CDR2 are SGDLS and YYNGEE. CDR3 protein: CASSQGTILAADEQFF. CDR3 DNA sequence: TGTGCCAGCAGTCAAGGGACAATTTTAGCAGCGGATGAGCAGTTCTTC. Full variable domain (missing parts from reference TRBV9 and TRBJ2-1): DSGVTQTPKHLITATGQRVTLRCSPRSGDLSVYWYQQSLDQGLQFLIQYYNGEERAKGNILERFSAQQFPDLHSELNLSSLELGDSALYFCASSQGTILAADEQFFGPGTRLTVL.

The chain recombines TRBV5-1 with TRBJ1-1; 9 positions agree with TRBD1. Per germline, CDR1 SGHRS and CDR2 YFSETQ. V shed 4 bases, J shed 6 bases, and the junction held 7 bases outside the gene matches. The CDR3 is made up of 14 amino acids. The CDR3 spells CASSRDRGYAEAFF. CDR3 nucleotide sequence: TGCGCCAGCAGCCGCGACAGGGGGTACGCTGAAGCTTTCTTT.

The rearrangement uses TRBV6-2 or TRBV6-3 and TRBJ2-7, with D tentatively TRBD2 (5 bases). The V and J ends lost 7 bases and 0 bases respectively, with 16 bases between them. In germline, CDR1 is MNHEY, CDR2 SVGEGT. The CDR3 totals 15 residues. In nucleotides, the CDR3 is TGTGCCAGCACCCCCAGGAGGACGAGCTCCTACGAGCAGTACTTC. Amino acids: CASTPRRTSSYEQYF.

This clone has a single count. The chain recombines TRBV19 with TRBJ1-3; TRBD1 aligns across 9 bases. V was pared by 6 bases and J by 4 bases, with 10 bases of the junction left unmatched. The germline V gene encodes CDR1 LNHDA and CDR2 SQIVND (reference sequence). This CDR3 is 16 amino acids long. The DNA for the CDR3 is TGTGCCAGTAGGGGAGGAGGACAGGGGTCCGGAAACACCATATATTTT. Amino acids: CASRGGGQGSGNTIYF.

The chain uses TRBV2 and TRBJ1-5; no clear D. Germline CDR1 is SNHLY and CDR2 is FYNNEI. The CDR3 runs to 16 residues. The V end lost 2 bases, the J end lost 6 bases, and 17 bases lay between the germline ends. The CDR3 coding sequence is TGTGCCAGCAGTGAATCGGGTCAGCAGAGGAGTCAGCCCCAGCATTTT. Its protein product is CASSESGQQRSQPQHF.

The chain is built from TRBV25-1 and TRBJ2-2; 10 positions agree with TRBD1. The CDR3 runs to 17 residues. The germline gives CDR1 MGHDK, CDR2 SYGVNS. The V segment lost 3 bases and the J segment 7 bases; nucleotides outside the gene matches: 11. The DNA for the CDR3 is TGTGCCAGCAGTGACCACTTGGGACAGGGGACGAACGGGGAGCTGTTTTTT. Its protein is CASSDHLGQGTNGELFF.

V gene TRBV6-5 combines with J gene TRBJ1-6; D is possibly TRBD1 (6 bases). The germline CDR1 and CDR2 sequences are MNHEY and SVGAGI. The CDR3 is 15 residues long. Trimming cost V 6 bases and J 7 bases, with 16 bases left between them. The CDR3 DNA follows: TGTGCCAGCAGACCACAGGGTTCGGAGAATTCACCCCTCCACTTT. It translates to CASRPQGSENSPLHF.

In its sample, this clone was seen once. The chain uses TRBV24-1 and TRBJ1-3; tentatively, D is TRBD1 (6 bases). The ends were cut back, 5 bases at V and 6 bases at J, with 10 bases in the middle. The CDR3 is 13 residues long. The germline CDR1 and CDR2 sequences are KGHDR and SFDVKD. CDR3 residues: CATSAPGENTIYF. In DNA, the CDR3 is TGTGCCACCAGTGCCCCAGGGGAAAACACCATATATTTT.

The rearrangement links TRBV9 to TRBJ1-6; TRBD1 might be the D (5 bases). V was cut by 4 bases and J by 8 bases, with 16 bases left in between. The CDR3 is 15 amino acids. CDR1 is SGDLS and CDR2 is YYNGEE in the germline V gene. The CDR3 loop is CASSLLTDPYSPLHF. CDR3 nucleotides: TGTGCCAGCAGCCTCTTGACAGACCCCTATTCACCCCTCCACTTT. The entire variable domain, with the rest obtained from reference TRBV9 and TRBJ1-6, is as follows: DSGVTQTPKHLITATGQRVTLRCSPRSGDLSVYWYQQSLDQGLQFLIQYYNGEERAKGNILERFSAQQFPDLHSELNLSSLELGDSALYFCASSLLTDPYSPLHFGNGTRLTVT.

V usage is TRBV2 and J usage is TRBJ2-2; 7 bases match TRBD1. The length of the CDR3 is 13 residues. With V trimmed by 9 bases and J by 4 bases, 5 bases remained unmatched. The germline V gene has CDR1 SNHLY and CDR2 FYNNEI. The CDR3 DNA sequence: TGTGCCAGTGACAGGGCTGGCACCGGGGAGCTGTTTTTT. This encodes CASDRAGTGELFF.

The V and J genes are TRBV19 and TRBJ2-7; 9 nucleotides agree with TRBD2. V shed 6 bases, J shed 7 bases, and the junction held 7 bases outside the gene matches. The CDR3 is 13 residues long. The germline V gene has CDR1 LNHDA and CDR2 SQIVND (reference sequence). The CDR3 DNA reads as TGTGCCAGTAGGGCTAGCGGGGCTACGGAGCAGTACTTC. This gives the protein CASRASGATEQYF.

V and J are TRBV7-2 and TRBJ1-3; no reliable D call. Germline CDR1 reads SGHTA; CDR2 reads FQGNSA. V lost 1 base and J 0 bases, leaving 10 bases between the germline ends. The CDR3 is 16 residues long. CDR3 region: CASSLVGGSSGNTIYF. The CDR3 DNA reads TGTGCCAGCAGCTTAGTTGGTGGCTCCTCTGGAAACACCATATATTTT.

The chain has TRBV7-9 and TRBJ2-1; tentatively, D is TRBD1 (6 bases). Germline V gene lookup returns CDR1 SEHNR and CDR2 FQNEAQ (reference sequence). The CDR3 consists of 15 residues. V lost 4 bases, J lost 10 bases, and 20 bases lay in between. CDR3 loop: CASSSIQGRVYEQFF. The CDR3 DNA is TGTGCCAGCAGCTCAATCCAGGGGCGGGTATACGAGCAGTTCTTC. Full variable domain (rest looked up from reference TRBV7-9 and TRBJ2-1): DTGVSQNPRHKITKRGQNVTFRCDPISEHNRLYWYRQTLGQGPEFLTYFQNEAQLEKSRLLSDRFSAERPKGSFSTLEIQRTEQGDSAMYLCASSSIQGRVYEQFFGPGTRLTVL.

The chain joins TRBV7-9 to TRBJ2-1; 8 bases match TRBD1. V was pared by 5 bases and J by 3 bases, with 6 bases of the junction left unmatched. This CDR3 region has 15 residues. The germline CDR1 and CDR2 sequences are SEHNR and FQNEAQ (reference sequence). The CDR3 DNA is TGTGCCAGCAGCACCCGGGACAGGTTCTACAATGAGCAGTTCTTC. This gives the protein CASSTRDRFYNEQFF.

The chain employs TRBV29-1 and TRBJ2-7, with 7 bases fitting TRBD2. Losses at the gene ends were 4 bases for V and 8 bases for J; bases not matched to a gene: 14. The CDR3 covers 14 residues. CDR1 is SQVTM, CDR2 ANQGSEA, per germline. The CDR3 DNA is TGCAGCGTTGGGCGGGGGTACCCAGACTCGAAGCAGTACTTC. It encodes CSVGRGYPDSKQYF.

V usage is TRBV28 and J usage is TRBJ1-4, with D tentatively TRBD1 (6 bases). Germline values: CDR1 MDHEN, CDR2 SYDVKM. V was shortened by 7 bases and J by 5 bases, with 20 bases between the two germline ends. CDR3 size: 16 residues. The CDR3 loop is CASTIGGAIGNEKLFF. CDR3 coding DNA: TGTGCCAGCACCATAGGGGGGGCGATAGGCAATGAAAAACTGTTTTTT.

V usage is TRBV27 and J usage is TRBJ2-3; TRBD2 agrees at 8 bases. CDR1 is MNHEY and CDR2 is SMNVEV in the germline V gene (reference sequence). V trimming: 7 bases; J trimming: 0 bases; junction bases outside the gene matches: 12. This CDR3 region has 17 residues. CDR3: CASMRLAGPRSTDTQYF. CDR3 sequence (DNA): TGTGCCAGCATGAGGCTAGCGGGCCCTCGTAGCACAGATACGCAGTATTTT.

A few counts support this clone. The chain carries TRBV19 and TRBJ1-2; TRBD1 might be the D (5 bases). This CDR3 spans 14 amino acids. V was trimmed by 5 bases and J by 5 bases, leaving 15 bases between them. CDR1 is LNHDA and CDR2 is SQIVND in the germline V gene (reference sequence). For the CDR3, the DNA is TGTGCCAGTAGTGGCCGGGACTGGATATATGGCTACACCTTC. The encoded protein is CASSGRDWIYGYTF.

V gene TRBV28 combines with J gene TRBJ1-2; the match to TRBD1 covers 9 bases. Unmatched junction bases numbered 2, after V lost 5 bases and J lost 7 bases. Germline CDR1 and CDR2: MDHEN and SYDVKM. The CDR3 length is 12 residues. CDR3 loop: CASSTGGSGYTF. In DNA form, the CDR3 reads TGTGCCAGCAGTACAGGGGGCTCTGGCTACACCTTC.

The V gene is TRBV30, the J gene TRBJ1-2; D remains unclear. CDR3 length equals 12 residues. The germline V gene has CDR1 GTSNPN and CDR2 SVGIG (reference sequence). V dropped 4 bases and J dropped 3 bases, with 9 bases sitting between them. The CDR3 coding sequence is TGTGCCTGGATGGAGGAGCACTATGGCTACACCTTC. Protein product: CAWMEEHYGYTF.